This is a list of T cell receptor beta chains from one sample in a study of T cell responses to AZD1222 COVID-19 vaccine. Only in-frame clones appear in the TCRdb table, and some are missing; sequencing was by immunoSEQ multiplex PCR. This table has approximately 150,000 clones, roughly 94% appearing once. Source: peripheral blood, taken 28 days after the second AZD1222 dose. These receptors were taken from an adult who received the AZD1222 COVID-19 vaccine. The CDR3 runs from the conserved cysteine through the conserved F or W. A D gene is named only where the DNA matches it firmly. A clone size is listed for some rows: how often the clone was seen (once, few, many), or a class if it is expanded.

j_gene | d_gene | abundance | v_gene | CDR3aa | CDR3nt
TRBJ2-5 | - | - | TRBV19 | CATHEGREETQYF | TGTGCCACCCATGAGGGGCGGGAAGAGACCCAGTACTTC
TRBJ1-2 | - | - | TRBV28 | CASSPGAEVAGYTF | TGTGCCAGCAGTCCCGGGGCCGAAGTAGCGGGCTACACCTTC
TRBJ1-2 | TRBD1 | - | TRBV28 | CASSLDRGGHNYGYTF | TGTGCCAGCAGTCTTGACAGGGGAGGCCACAACTATGGCTACACCTTC
TRBJ1-2 | - | - | TRBV30 | CAWSPLLQGPDYGYTF | TGTGCCTGGAGTCCCCTATTACAGGGACCCGACTATGGCTACACCTTC
TRBJ1-5 | - | - | TRBV12-3/TRBV12-4 | CASSLGQPQHF | TGTGCCAGCAGTTTAGGACAGCCCCAGCATTTT
TRBJ2-2 | - | - | TRBV28 | CASNLDRVGGRTGELFF | TGTGCCAGCAACCTCGACAGGGTGGGAGGTCGGACCGGGGAGCTGTTTTTT
TRBJ2-3 | TRBD2 | - | TRBV3-1/TRBV3-2 | CASSQRSGSIDTQYF | TGTGCCAGCAGCCAACGTAGCGGGAGTATAGATACGCAGTATTTT
TRBJ2-3 | - | - | TRBV11-2 | CASRPPGLSTDTQYF | TGTGCCAGCAGACCACCGGGACTGAGCACAGATACGCAGTATTTT
TRBJ2-1 | - | - | TRBV30 | CAWSVSYNEQFF | TGTGCCTGGAGTGTCAGCTACAATGAGCAGTTCTTC
TRBJ2-7 | - | - | TRBV29-1 | CSPDGEKGEQYF | TGCAGCCCAGATGGGGAAAAGGGCGAGCAGTACTTC
TRBJ1-1 | - | - | TRBV29-1 | CSVNRGATEAFF | TGCAGCGTTAACCGGGGAGCCACTGAAGCTTTCTTT
TRBJ1-6 | - | - | TRBV3-1/TRBV3-2 | CASSQGTAKSSPLHF | TGTGCCAGCAGCCAAGGTACAGCTAAGAGCTCACCCCTCCACTTT
TRBJ1-2 | - | - | TRBV11-2 | CASSPRDPLMWGYTF | TGTGCCAGCAGCCCGCGGGACCCCCTAATGTGGGGCTACACCTTC
TRBJ1-5 | TRBD1 | - | TRBV11-2 | CASSPRDRECNQPQHF | TGTGCCAGCAGCCCCCGGGACAGGGAATGCAATCAGCCCCAGCATTTT
TRBJ1-1 | - | - | TRBV25-1 | CASSELGGPREWAFF | TGTGCCAGCAGTGAATTGGGCGGACCCAGGGAGTGGGCTTTCTTT
TRBJ2-7 | TRBD1 | - | TRBV28 | CASSPPGQGFEQYF | TGTGCCAGCAGCCCCCCGGGACAGGGGTTCGAGCAGTACTTC
TRBJ2-2 | - | - | TRBV28 | CASRVERTRTGELFF | TGTGCCAGCAGGGTGGAGCGGACAAGGACCGGGGAGCTGTTTTTT
TRBJ2-7 | TRBD2 | - | TRBV19 | CASSIAGTSLTYEQYF | TGTGCCAGTAGTATAGCCGGGACTAGTCTGACCTACGAGCAGTACTTC
TRBJ1-1 | - | - | TRBV7-2 | CASSRDRNTEAFF | TGTGCCAGCAGCAGGGACCGGAACACTGAAGCTTTCTTT
TRBJ2-1 | - | - | TRBV5-5 | CASSLTTGYSYNEQFF | TGTGCCAGCAGCTTGACGACAGGATACTCCTACAATGAGCAGTTCTTC
TRBJ2-1 | - | - | TRBV18 | CASSPSAEQFF | TGTGCCAGCTCACCGTCGGCAGAGCAGTTCTTC
TRBJ1-1 | - | - | TRBV3-1/TRBV3-2 | CASSDPREKPNTEAFF | TGTGCCAGCAGCGACCCTCGGGAGAAGCCGAACACTGAAGCTTTCTTT
TRBJ1-2 | - | - | TRBV6-2/TRBV6-3 | CASSYSSDGDYYGYTF | TGTGCCAGCAGTTACTCATCTGACGGAGACTACTATGGCTACACCTTC
TRBJ2-5 | - | - | TRBV18 | CASSPPLDRYQETQYF | TGTGCCAGCTCACCACCCTTAGATAGGTACCAAGAGACCCAGTACTTC
TRBJ2-3 | - | - | TRBV5-1 | CASSPNVADTQYF | TGCGCCAGCAGCCCCAACGTAGCAGATACGCAGTATTTT
TRBJ1-4 | TRBD1 | once | TRBV4-3 | CASSRGGTGATNEKLFF | TGCGCCAGCAGCCGCGGAGGGACAGGAGCAACTAATGAAAAACTGTTTTTT
TRBJ1-2 | - | once | TRBV3-1/TRBV3-2 | CASSQDWGGYTF | TGTGCCAGCAGCCAAGATTGGGGTGGCTACACCTTC
TRBJ2-2 | - | - | TRBV7-9 | CALGRGFTGELFF | TGTGCCCTTGGGAGAGGGTTCACCGGGGAGCTGTTTTTT
TRBJ1-5 | - | - | TRBV4-1 | CASSQVDYRDPGNQPQHF | TGCGCCAGCAGCCAAGTGGACTACCGTGACCCGGGCAATCAGCCCCAGCATTTT